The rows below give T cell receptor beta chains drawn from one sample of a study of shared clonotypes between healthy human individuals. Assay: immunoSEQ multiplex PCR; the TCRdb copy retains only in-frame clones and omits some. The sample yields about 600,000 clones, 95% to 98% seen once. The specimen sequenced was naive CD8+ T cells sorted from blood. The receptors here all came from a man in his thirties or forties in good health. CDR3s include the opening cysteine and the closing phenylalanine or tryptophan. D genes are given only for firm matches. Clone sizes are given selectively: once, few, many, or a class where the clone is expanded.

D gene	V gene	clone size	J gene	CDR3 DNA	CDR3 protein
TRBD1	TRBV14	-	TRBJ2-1	TGTGCCAGCAGCCGGACAGGGGGGTCCTACAATGAGCAGTTCTTC	CASSRTGGSYNEQFF
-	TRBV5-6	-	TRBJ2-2	TGTGCCAGCAGCTTAGGAGGGCTTGACACCGGGGAGCTGTTTTTT	CASSLGGLDTGELFF
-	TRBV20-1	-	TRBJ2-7	TGCAGTGCTAAAACTGAGGTTGAGTACTTC	CSAKTEVEYF
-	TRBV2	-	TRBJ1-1	TGTGCCAGCAAAGCCAGTACACATGAAAGTTTCACTGAAGCTTTCTTT	CASKASTHESFTEAFF
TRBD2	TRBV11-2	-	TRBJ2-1	TGTGCCAGCAGCCTCGCGGCGGGAGCCTACAATGAGCAGTTCTTC	CASSLAAGAYNEQFF
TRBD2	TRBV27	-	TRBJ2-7	TGTGCCAGCAGTTTGATTAGCGGGAGATCCTACGAGCAGTACTTC	CASSLISGRSYEQYF
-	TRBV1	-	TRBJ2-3	TGCACCAGCAGCCAGGGGCCGGGACAGGGGAGAACTAGCACAGATACGCAGTATTTT	CTSSQGPGQGRTSTDTQYF
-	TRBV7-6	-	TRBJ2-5	TGTGCCAGCAGCTTAAGGGCTAGCGTACAAGAGACCCAGTACTTC	CASSLRASVQETQYF
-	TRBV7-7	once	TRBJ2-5	TGTGCTAGCAGCTCCCGACTACAAGAGACCCAGTACTTC	CASSSRLQETQYF
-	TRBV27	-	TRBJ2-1	TGTGCCAGCAGCACCCCCAGAGGAAAGTGGGACGTTGAGCAGTTCTTC	CASSTPRGKWDVEQFF
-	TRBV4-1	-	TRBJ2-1	TGCGCCAGCAGCCAAGAGGTAGCGCCGATCTACAATGAGCAGTTCTTC	CASSQEVAPIYNEQFF
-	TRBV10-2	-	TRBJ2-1	TGCGCCAGCAGTGGGGGACGGGCCTTTATCGATGAGCAGTTCTTC	CASSGGRAFIDEQFF
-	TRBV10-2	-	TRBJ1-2	TGCGCCAGCAGTGAAGGTCAGGGAGTAGGCGATGGCTACACCTTC	CASSEGQGVGDGYTF
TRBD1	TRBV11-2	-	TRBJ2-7	TGTGCCAGCAGCTTATGGACAGGGGGTGTCGAGCAGTACTTC	CASSLWTGGVEQYF
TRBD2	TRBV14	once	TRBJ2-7	TGTGCCAGCAGCCAAAGGACTAGCGGGATTTACGAGCAGTACTTC	CASSQRTSGIYEQYF
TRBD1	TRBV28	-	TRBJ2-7	TGTGCCAGCAGCGTCCGGACAGGGGCGTTTTCAGCCTACGAGCAGTACTTC	CASSVRTGAFSAYEQYF
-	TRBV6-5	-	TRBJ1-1	TGTGCCAGCAGTTATGGCGGGGGGAACACTGAAGCTTTCTTT	CASSYGGGNTEAFF
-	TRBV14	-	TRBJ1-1	TGTGCCAGCAGCCTCGTGGAGAGGCGGGCCCTGGGAAGGATGAACACTGAAGCTTTCTTT	CASSLVERRALGRMNTEAFF
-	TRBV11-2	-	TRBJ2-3	TGTGCCAGCACCCGACAGGCCACAGATACGCAGTATTTT	CASTRQATDTQYF
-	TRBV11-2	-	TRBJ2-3	TGTGCCAGCAGCTTAGATGGTAGCGGCACAGATACGCAGTATTTT	CASSLDGSGTDTQYF
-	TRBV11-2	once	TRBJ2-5	TGTGCCAGCAGCTGGGACTACGGGGACAGCCAAGAGACCCAGTACTTC	CASSWDYGDSQETQYF
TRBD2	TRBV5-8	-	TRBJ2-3	TGTGCCAGCACCATAGGGCTAGCGGGTCTCAGCACAGATACGCAGTATTTT	CASTIGLAGLSTDTQYF
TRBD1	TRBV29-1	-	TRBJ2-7	TGCAGCGTTGCCACAGGGGAATCCTACGAGCAGTACTTC	CSVATGESYEQYF
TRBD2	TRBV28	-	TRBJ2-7	TGTGCCAGCAGGGCTGGACTAGCGGGAGTCCGCGAGCAGTACTTC	CASRAGLAGVREQYF
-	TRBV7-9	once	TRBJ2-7	TGTGCCAGCAGCTTTGCCACAGGGCGACCCTACGAGCAGTACTTC	CASSFATGRPYEQYF
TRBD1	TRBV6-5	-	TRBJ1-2	TGTGCCAGCAGTTACCGGACAGGGGGCAAGGGCTACACCTTC	CASSYRTGGKGYTF
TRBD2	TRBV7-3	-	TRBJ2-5	TGTGCCAGCAGCTTAAGTGGGCGGGAGGGAATCCAAGAGACCCAGTACTTC	CASSLSGREGIQETQYF
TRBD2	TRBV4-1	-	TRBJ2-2	TGCGCCAGCAGCCTTACGACTAGCGGGAGTGTCACCGGGGAGCTGTTTTTT	CASSLTTSGSVTGELFF
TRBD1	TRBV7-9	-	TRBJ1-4	TGTGCCAGCAGCGACAGGGGAAATGAAAAACTGTTTTTT	CASSDRGNEKLFF
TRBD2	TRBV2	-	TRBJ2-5	TGTGCCACCGTTCTAGCGGGAGGTGGCAAGACCCAGTACTTC	CATVLAGGGKTQYF
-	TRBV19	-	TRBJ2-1	TGTGCCAGTAGTTTAGCGCCGAGGACTACCAATGAGCAGTTCTTC	CASSLAPRTTNEQFF
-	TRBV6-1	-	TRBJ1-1	TGTGCCAGCAGTGAACGTGTGAACACTGAAGCTTTCTTT	CASSERVNTEAFF
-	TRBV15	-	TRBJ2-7	TGTGCCACCAGCAGCGAAAGTATGGGAGGGCAGTACTTC	CATSSESMGGQYF
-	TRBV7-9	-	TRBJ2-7	TGTGCCAGCAGCTATAGAAAGGGATCCTCCTACGAGCAGTACTTC	CASSYRKGSSYEQYF
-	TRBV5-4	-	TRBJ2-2	TGTGCCAGCAGCTTAGGGACGGCCGGGGAGCTGTTTTTT	CASSLGTAGELFF
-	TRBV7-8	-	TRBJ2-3	TGTGCCAGCAGCTTAGTCACTAGCCCTTGGACGACAGATACGCAGTATTTT	CASSLVTSPWTTDTQYF
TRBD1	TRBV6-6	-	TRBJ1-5	TGTGCCAGCAGGGCAGGGGGAGGTCACCCCCAGCATTTT	CASRAGGGHPQHF
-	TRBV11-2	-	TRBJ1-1	TGTGCCAGCAGCCCTACCACTCGAGTTGAAGCTTTCTTT	CASSPTTRVEAFF
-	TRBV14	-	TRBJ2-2	TGTGCCAGCAGCCAATTTCGAGGGGGGCGGCCCTTGGGTGAGCTGTTTTTT	CASSQFRGGRPLGELFF
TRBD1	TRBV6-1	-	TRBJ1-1	TGTGCCAGCAGTGCCACGGGACAGGAGGCAATGAACACTGAAGCTTTCTTT	CASSATGQEAMNTEAFF
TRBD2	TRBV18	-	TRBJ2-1	TGTGCCAGCTCGTCGACTAGCGGGAGTTCCTACAATGAGCAGTTCTTC	CASSSTSGSSYNEQFF
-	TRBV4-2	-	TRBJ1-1	TGTGCCAGCAGCCAAGTCGAGGACACTGAAGCTTTCTTT	CASSQVEDTEAFF
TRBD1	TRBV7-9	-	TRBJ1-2	TGTGCCAGCAGCTTCTCCCCTGCCGGGACAGGCGGGGGCTACACCTTC	CASSFSPAGTGGGYTF
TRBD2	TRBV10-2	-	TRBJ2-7	TGCGCCAGCGCCCCCGATAGCGGGAGAGGCAACGAGCAGTACTTC	CASAPDSGRGNEQYF
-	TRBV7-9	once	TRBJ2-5	TGTGCCAGCAGCCCCCCCAGGACTCACCAAGAGACCCAGTACTTC	CASSPPRTHQETQYF
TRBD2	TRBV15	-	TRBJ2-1	TGTGCCACCAGCACTAGCGGGAGACGGGGCAATGAGCAGTTCTTC	CATSTSGRRGNEQFF
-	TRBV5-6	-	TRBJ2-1	TGTGCCAGCAGCGTCCGGGACTACAATGAGCAGTTCTTC	CASSVRDYNEQFF
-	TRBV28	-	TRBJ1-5	TGTGCCAGCAGTTTATACCCCCTTACGCAGCCCCAGCATTTT	CASSLYPLTQPQHF
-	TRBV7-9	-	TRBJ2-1	TGTGCCAGCAGCTTAAGCGGTAGCTCCTACAATGAGCAGTTCTTC	CASSLSGSSYNEQFF
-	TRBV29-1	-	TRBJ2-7	TGCAGCGTTGTGACAGGCGAATCCTACGAGCAGTACTTC	CSVVTGESYEQYF
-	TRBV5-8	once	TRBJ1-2	TGTGCCAGCAGCTTGGGGCAGGGGATCTATGGCTACACCTTC	CASSLGQGIYGYTF
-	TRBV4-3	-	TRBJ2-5	TGCGCCAGCAGCCAAGATCCGGACGGCTTAGAGACCCAGTACTTC	CASSQDPDGLETQYF
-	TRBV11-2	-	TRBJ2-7	TGTGCCAGCAGCTTAGAGGGGGCGTACGGGGCCTTAGACGAGCAGTACTTC	CASSLEGAYGALDEQYF
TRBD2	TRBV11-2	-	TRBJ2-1	TGTGCCAGCAGCTCCTCCTCTGTACGCGTGGGAGGGAATGAGCAGTTCTTC	CASSSSSVRVGGNEQFF
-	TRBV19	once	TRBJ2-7	TGTGCCAGTAGTATAGCGGGAGTGTCCTACGAGCAGTACTTC	CASSIAGVSYEQYF
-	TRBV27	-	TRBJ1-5	TGTGCCACAAAGAAAGGCGATCAGCCCCAGCATTTT	CATKKGDQPQHF
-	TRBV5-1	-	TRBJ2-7	TGCGCCAGCAGCCCGGACACACCCATTGGGTACATCTACGAGCAGTACTTC	CASSPDTPIGYIYEQYF